The source of this T cell receptor beta chain is a study of blood T cells in healthy people across ages. About the research overall: Using template switching, researchers captured about one barcoded beta molecule for each two T cells.

The sample, around 9.9 milliliters of peripheral blood, was drawn from each donor. Together with a sample-barcoded 5' primer, a J-beta primer mix was included in a second PCR lasting roughly 7 to 11 cycles. MiXCR, run by TCRdb on the 5' RACE reads, gives a single entry per CDR3 protein. The sample lists some 1,800,000 distinct CDR3 sequences, more than 35% occurring once. Comments on this clonotype: The antigen remains unidentified.

CDR1 and CDR2 from the germline V gene are SGHVS and FQNEAQ. The CDR3 extends over 14 amino acids. Trimming removed 4 bases at V and 7 bases at J, with 14 bases between. Study-level results: Older individuals had lower TCR beta diversity per million T cells (the decline was roughly linear).

Sequenced: blood. The chain has TRBV7-8 and TRBJ1-5; possibly TRBD1 for D (5 bases). The sequence was obtained from a human donor in good health. The CDR3 spells CASSSQGLVQPQHF. The CDR3 region has the DNA TGTGCCAGCAGCTCCCAGGGTTTAGTGCAGCCCCAGCATTTT. Full variable domain (remainder filled in from reference TRBV7-8 and TRBJ1-5): GAGVSQSPRYKVAKRGQDVALRCDPISGHVSLFWYQQALGQGPEFLTYFQNEAQLDKSGLPSDRFFAERPEGSVSTLKIQRTQQEDSAVYLCASSSQGLVQPQHFGDGTRLSIL.